The entry below gives a single TCR beta chain sequence along with its context. V was pared by 4 bases and J by 4 bases, with 16 bases between. Germline V gives CDR1 MDHEN, CDR2 SYDVKM. The CDR3 is 15 residues long. The data originate from a study of blood T cell repertoires in COVID-19. Study as a whole: Sites across the United States, Italy and Spain contributed samples from acute and convalescent COVID-19. In each case, the material was cDNA or gDNA derived from T cells, B-cell-depleted T cells, or PBMCs.

Authors' methods: Estimates of nucleated cell counts were drawn from the amplification of reference gene primers. Sequenced by immunoSEQ multiplex PCR; TCRdb stores in-frame clones only, minus some. Clone size and V and J calls were adopted from that table, with D and trimming inferred from the DNA. The table records a few hundred thousand clones, 75% to 90% of them present only once. This TCR derives from a woman younger than 45 who had recovered from COVID-19. Material: peripheral blood. The chain is built from TRBV28 and TRBJ2-5; D might be TRBD1 (5 bases). The chain's CDR3 is CASSSAGRGGETQYF. CDR3 DNA: TGTGCCAGCAGTTCGGCAGGAAGGGGTGGAGAGACCCAGTACTTC.